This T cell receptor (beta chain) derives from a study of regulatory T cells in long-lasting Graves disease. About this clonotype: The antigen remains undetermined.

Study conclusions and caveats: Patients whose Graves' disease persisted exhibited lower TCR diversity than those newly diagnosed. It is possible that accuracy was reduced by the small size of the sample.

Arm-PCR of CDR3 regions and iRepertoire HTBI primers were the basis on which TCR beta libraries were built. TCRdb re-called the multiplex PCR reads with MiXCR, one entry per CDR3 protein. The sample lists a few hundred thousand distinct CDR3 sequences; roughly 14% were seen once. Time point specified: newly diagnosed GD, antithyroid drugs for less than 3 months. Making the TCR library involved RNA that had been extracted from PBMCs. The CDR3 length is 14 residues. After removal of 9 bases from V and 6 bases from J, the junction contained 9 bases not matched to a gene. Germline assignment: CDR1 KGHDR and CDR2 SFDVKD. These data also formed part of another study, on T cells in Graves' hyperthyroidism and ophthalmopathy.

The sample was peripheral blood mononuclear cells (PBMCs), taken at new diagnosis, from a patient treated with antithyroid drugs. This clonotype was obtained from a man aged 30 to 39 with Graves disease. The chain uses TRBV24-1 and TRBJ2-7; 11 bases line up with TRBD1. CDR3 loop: CATEGTGGFREQYF. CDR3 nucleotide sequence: TGTGCCACCGAAGGGACAGGGGGTTTTCGCGAGCAGTACTTC.